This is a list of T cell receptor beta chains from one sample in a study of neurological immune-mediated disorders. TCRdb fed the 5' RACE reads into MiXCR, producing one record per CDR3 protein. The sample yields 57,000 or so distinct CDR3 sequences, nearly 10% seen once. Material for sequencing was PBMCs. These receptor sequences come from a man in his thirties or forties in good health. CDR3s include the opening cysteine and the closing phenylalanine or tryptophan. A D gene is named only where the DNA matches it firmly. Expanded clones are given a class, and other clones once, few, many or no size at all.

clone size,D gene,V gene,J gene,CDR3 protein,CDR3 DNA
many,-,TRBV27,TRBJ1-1,CASSSPWGTEAFF,TGTGCCAGCAGTTCCCCGTGGGGCACTGAAGCTTTCTTT
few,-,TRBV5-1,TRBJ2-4,CASSLGTLAKNIQYF,TGCGCCAGCAGCTTGGGCACGCTAGCCAAAAACATTCAGTACTTC
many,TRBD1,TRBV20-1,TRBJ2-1,CSARDRTQGSRSYNEQFF,TGCAGTGCTAGAGACCGAACACAGGGGTCACGGTCCTACAATGAGCAGTTCTTC
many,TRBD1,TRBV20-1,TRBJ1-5,CSAQPGTGVRNQPQHF,TGCAGTGCTCAACCTGGGACAGGGGTTCGCAATCAGCCCCAGCATTTT
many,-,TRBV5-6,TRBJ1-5,CASSLGFGSNQPQHF,TGTGCCAGCAGCTTGGGCTTTGGTAGCAATCAGCCCCAGCATTTT
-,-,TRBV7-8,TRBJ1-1,CASSLVGKNTEAFF,TGTGCCAGCAGCTTAGTAGGGAAGAACACTGAAGCTTTCTTT
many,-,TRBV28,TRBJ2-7,CASTSSRGPVSEQYF,TGTGCCAGCACCTCGAGCAGGGGACCCGTCTCCGAGCAGTACTTC
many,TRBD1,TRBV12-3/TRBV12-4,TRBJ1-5,CASSPDRNQPQHF,TGTGCCAGCAGCCCGGACAGGAATCAGCCCCAGCATTTT
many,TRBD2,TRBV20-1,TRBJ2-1,CSADGGVAGAHEQFF,TGCAGTGCCGACGGGGGAGTAGCGGGAGCCCATGAGCAGTTCTTC
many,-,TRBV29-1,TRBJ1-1,CLLTQANTEAFF,TGCCTCTTAACACAGGCGAACACTGAAGCTTTCTTT
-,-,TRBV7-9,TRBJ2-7,CASSPSGGLRYF,TGTGCCAGCAGCCCCTCAGGAGGCCTTCGGTACTTC
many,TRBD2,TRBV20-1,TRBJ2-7,CSASKGTSGAGDF,TGCAGTGCTAGTAAGGGGACTAGCGGAGCTGGGGACTTC
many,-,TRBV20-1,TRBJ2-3,CSARDYITDTQYF,TGCAGTGCTAGGGACTATATCACAGATACGCAGTATTTT
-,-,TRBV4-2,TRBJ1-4,CASSQSDASATNEKLFF,TGTGCCAGCAGCCAGAGTGATGCCTCTGCAACTAATGAAAAACTGTTTTTT
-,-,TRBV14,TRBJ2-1,CASSQVSYNEQFF,TGTGCCAGCAGCCAAGTTAGCTACAATGAGCAGTTCTTC
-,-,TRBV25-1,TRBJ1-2,CASSEGSPDGYTF,TGTGCCAGCAGTGAGGGGTCCCCGGATGGATACACCTTC
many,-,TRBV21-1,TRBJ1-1,CASSKGQNTEAFF,TGTGCCAGCAGCAAGGGACAGAACACTGAAGCTTTCTTT
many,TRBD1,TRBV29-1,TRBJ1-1,CSGSGGGHTEAFF,TGCAGCGGATCAGGGGGAGGTCATACTGAAGCTTTCTTT
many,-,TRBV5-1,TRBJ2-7,CASSLGLASTYEQYF,TGCGCCAGCAGCTTGGGGCTAGCTAGCACCTACGAGCAGTACTTC
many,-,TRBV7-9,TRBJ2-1,CASSPRGMAYNEQFF,TGTGCCAGCAGCCCGAGGGGGATGGCTTACAATGAGCAGTTCTTC
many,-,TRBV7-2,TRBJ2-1,CASSFAVRGVGEQFF,TGTGCCAGCAGCTTTGCGGTCAGGGGGGTTGGTGAGCAGTTCTTC
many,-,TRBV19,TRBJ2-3,CASSLGDDTDTQYF,TGTGCCAGTAGTCTCGGTGACGACACAGATACGCAGTATTTT
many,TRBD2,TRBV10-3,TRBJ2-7,CAISEKSGRPSYEQYF,TGTGCCATCAGTGAGAAAAGCGGGAGACCCTCCTACGAGCAGTACTTC
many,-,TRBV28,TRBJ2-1,CASSLRGSSYNEQFF,TGTGCCAGCAGTTTGCGAGGGAGCTCCTACAATGAGCAGTTCTTC